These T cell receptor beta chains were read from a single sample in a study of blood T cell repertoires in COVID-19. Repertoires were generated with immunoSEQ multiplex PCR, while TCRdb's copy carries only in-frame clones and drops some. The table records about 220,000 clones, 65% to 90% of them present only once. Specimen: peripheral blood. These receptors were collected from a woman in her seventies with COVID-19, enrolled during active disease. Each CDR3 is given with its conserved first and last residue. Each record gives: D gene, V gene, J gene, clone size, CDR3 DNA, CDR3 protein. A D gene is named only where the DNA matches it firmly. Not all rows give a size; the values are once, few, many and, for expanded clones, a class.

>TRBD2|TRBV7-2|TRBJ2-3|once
TGTGCCAGCAGCTTAAGGGTAGCGGGGGATGGCACAGATACGCAGTATTTT
CASSLRVAGDGTDTQYF
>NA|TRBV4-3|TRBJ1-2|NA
TGCGCCAGCAGCCTCGCGGGCGGGGACTACTATGGCTACACCTTC
CASSLAGGDYYGYTF
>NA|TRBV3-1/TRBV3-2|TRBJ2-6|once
TGTGCCAGCAATTCCCGGGTTCCTGGGGCCAACGTCCTGACTTTC
CASNSRVPGANVLTF
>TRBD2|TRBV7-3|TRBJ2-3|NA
TGTGCCAGCAGCTCGATTGGTAGCGGGGGTCCAGATACGCAGTATTTT
CASSSIGSGGPDTQYF
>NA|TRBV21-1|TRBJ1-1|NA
TGTGCCAGCAGCAAAGAGTATGTAAAGGGGTCGAACACTGAAGCTTTCTTT
CASSKEYVKGSNTEAFF
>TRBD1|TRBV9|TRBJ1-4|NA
TGTGCCAGCAGCGTAATGGCGACAGGGGGTAATGAAAAACTGTTTTTT
CASSVMATGGNEKLFF
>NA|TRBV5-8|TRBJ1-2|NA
TGTGCCAGCAGCGCCCGGACTGCGTATGGCTACACCTTC
CASSARTAYGYTF
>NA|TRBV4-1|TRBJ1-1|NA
TGCGCCAGCAGCCGAGGCGCAGGGATCTACATGAACACTGAAGCTTTCTTT
CASSRGAGIYMNTEAFF
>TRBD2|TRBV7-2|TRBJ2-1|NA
TGTGCCAGCAGCTTAGACCACATAAACTTAGCGGGAGGTTACAATGAGCAGTTCTTC
CASSLDHINLAGGYNEQFF
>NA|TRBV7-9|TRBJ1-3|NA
TGTGCCAGCAGCTTTCGGTCCTCGTCTGGAAACACCATATATTTT
CASSFRSSSGNTIYF
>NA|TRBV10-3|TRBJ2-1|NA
TGTGCCATCTGTCGGGAAAACTCCTACAATGAGCAGTTCTTC
CAICRENSYNEQFF
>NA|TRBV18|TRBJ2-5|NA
TGTGCCAGCTCGCCGACTCAAGAGACCCAGTACTTC
CASSPTQETQYF
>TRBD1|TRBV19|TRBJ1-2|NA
TGTGCCAGTAGTGTAAGAGGGGGCGACTACTATGGCTACACCTTC
CASSVRGGDYYGYTF
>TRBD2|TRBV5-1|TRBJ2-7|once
TGCGCCAGCAGCTTGGGGGCCGGGACTAGCATCGGCGAGCAGTACTTC
CASSLGAGTSIGEQYF
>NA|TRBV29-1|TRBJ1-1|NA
TGCAGCGTATCTACCAGGGACATGAACACTGAAGCTTTCTTT
CSVSTRDMNTEAFF
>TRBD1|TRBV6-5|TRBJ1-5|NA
TGTGCCAGCAGTAGGACAGGTTCCAATCAGCCCCAGCATTTT
CASSRTGSNQPQHF
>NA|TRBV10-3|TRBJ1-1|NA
TGTGCCATCAGTCACAGGGACACTGAAGCTTTCTTT
CAISHRDTEAFF
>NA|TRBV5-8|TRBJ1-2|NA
TGTGCCAGCAGGCACAGGGTTAACTATGGCTACACCTTC
CASRHRVNYGYTF
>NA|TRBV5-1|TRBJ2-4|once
TGCGCCAGCAGCTTGGGGGTCGGCGGAATCCGAGGAAACATTCAGTACTTC
CASSLGVGGIRGNIQYF
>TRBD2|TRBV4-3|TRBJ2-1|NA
TGCGCCAGCAGCCAAGATGTTGAAGCGGGGTTGCGCTACAATGAGCAGTTCTTC
CASSQDVEAGLRYNEQFF
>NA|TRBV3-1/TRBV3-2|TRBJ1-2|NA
TGTGCCAGCAGCCGCCAGGGAAAAGACTACACCTTC
CASSRQGKDYTF
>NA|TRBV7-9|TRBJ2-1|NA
TGTGCCAGCAGCTTAAGCCTTACGGATGAGCAGTTCTTC
CASSLSLTDEQFF
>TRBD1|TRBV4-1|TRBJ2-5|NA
TGCGCCAGCAGCCAAGGTGGGACAGGGGAGACCCAGTACTTC
CASSQGGTGETQYF
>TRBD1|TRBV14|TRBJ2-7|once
TGTGCCAGCAGCCTTGGGACAGGCTACGAGCAGTACTTC
CASSLGTGYEQYF
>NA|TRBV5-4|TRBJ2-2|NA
TGTGCCAGCAGCTTATCTATTCGTACCTTGGCGAACACCGGGGAGCTGTTTTTT
CASSLSIRTLANTGELFF
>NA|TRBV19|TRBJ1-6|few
TGTGCCAGCTGCCCCACAGGGTCAAATTCACCCCTCCACTTT
CASCPTGSNSPLHF
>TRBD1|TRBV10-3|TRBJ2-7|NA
TGTGCCATCAGGCCGGGACAGTCCTACGAGCAGTACTTC
CAIRPGQSYEQYF
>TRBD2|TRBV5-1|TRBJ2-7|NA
TGCGCCAGCAGCTTGGGACATGCCGCTAGCGGGAGTTACGAGCAGTACTTC
CASSLGHAASGSYEQYF
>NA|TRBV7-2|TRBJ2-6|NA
TGTGCCAGCAGCTTAGACGTAGCTACTGGGGCCAACGTCCTGACTTTC
CASSLDVATGANVLTF
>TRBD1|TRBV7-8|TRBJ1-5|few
TGTGCCAGCAGCTTCCTGGACAGGGGGGTATTAAATCAGCCCCAGCATTTT
CASSFLDRGVLNQPQHF
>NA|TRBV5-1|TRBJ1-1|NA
TGCGCCAGCAGGGAACAGCTGAACACTGAAGCTTTCTTT
CASREQLNTEAFF
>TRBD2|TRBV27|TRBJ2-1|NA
TGTGCCAGCAGTTTATATAGCGGGAGGTTCTACAATGAGCAGTTCTTC
CASSLYSGRFYNEQFF
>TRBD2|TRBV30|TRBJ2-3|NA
TGTGCCTGGAGGAGCGGGGGCGCGGATACGCAGTATTTT
CAWRSGGADTQYF
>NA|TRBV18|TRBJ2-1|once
TGTGCCAGCTCCTTCGGAGGGCCCTCAAAGGATGAGCAGTTCTTC
CASSFGGPSKDEQFF
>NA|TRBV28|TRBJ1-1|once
TGTGCCATCGCGGTTCGACAGGCCACTGAAGCTTTCTTT
CAIAVRQATEAFF
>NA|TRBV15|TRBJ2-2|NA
TGTGCCACCAGCAGAGGTACTATCGGGGAGCTGTTTTTT
CATSRGTIGELFF
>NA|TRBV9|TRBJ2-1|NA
TGTGCCAGCAGCCTCCCAGGCAATGAGCAGTTCTTC
CASSLPGNEQFF
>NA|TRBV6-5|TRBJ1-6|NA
TGTGCCAGCAGTTACCGCCCCTTAGATTCACCCCTCCACTTT
CASSYRPLDSPLHF
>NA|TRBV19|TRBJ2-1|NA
TGTGCCAGTAGTACCAACAGGTACAATGAGCAGTTCTTC
CASSTNRYNEQFF
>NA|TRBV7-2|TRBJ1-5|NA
TGTGCCAGCAGCACCCACGGGGGAGGCAATCAGCCCCAGCATTTT
CASSTHGGGNQPQHF
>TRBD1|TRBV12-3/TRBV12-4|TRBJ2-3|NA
TGTGCCAGCAGTTTGGGACAGGGAGAGGAGTATTTT
CASSLGQGEEYF
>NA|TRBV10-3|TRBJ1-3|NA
TGTGCCATCAGAGGAGCGGGAGATTACCACTCTGGAAACACCATATATTTT
CAIRGAGDYHSGNTIYF
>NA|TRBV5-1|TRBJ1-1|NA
TGCGCCAGCAGCTTGGAGCTGGTGATGAACACTGAAGCTTTCTTT
CASSLELVMNTEAFF
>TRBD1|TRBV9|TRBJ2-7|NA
TGTGCCAGCAGCCTCAAGGGGGCCGGCTACGAGCAGTACTTC
CASSLKGAGYEQYF
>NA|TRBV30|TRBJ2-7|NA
TGTGCCTGGAGTGTAGGGGCAGGGGACTCCTACGAGCAGTACTTC
CAWSVGAGDSYEQYF
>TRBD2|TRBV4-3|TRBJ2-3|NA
TGCGCCAGCAGCCAAGGCCGGGCGGCTAGCGGGGGAGATACGCAGTATTTT
CASSQGRAASGGDTQYF
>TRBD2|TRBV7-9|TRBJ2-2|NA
TGTGCCAGCAGTCAGACTCGCGGGGGGGCTGTCACCGGGGAGCTGTTTTTT
CASSQTRGGAVTGELFF
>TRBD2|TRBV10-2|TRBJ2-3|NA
TGCGCCAGCAATCCCGCGGGAGGACGAGATACGCAGTATTTT
CASNPAGGRDTQYF